This T cell receptor beta chain is drawn from a study of cytomegalovirus exposure and HLA in healthy donors. A few counts support this clone. Its antigen is unknown. Study-wide points: Most of the TCR beta V segments (in an earlier analysis) were productive either about 90% or about 30% of the time.

With 0 bases clipped from V and 14 bases from J, the junction kept 9 bases outside the gene matches. Germline V gene lookup returns CDR1 SGHRS and CDR2 YFSETQ. The CDR3 is made up of 14 amino acids. Amplification used 60 Vbeta primers and 13 Jbeta primers. Generated by immunoSEQ multiplex PCR, the TCRdb table keeps only in-frame clones and is missing some. The sample has some 130,000 clones, 70% to 80% seen once. Sequenced: PBMCs. This rearrangement joins TRBV5-1 to TRBJ2-3, with 10 bases lining up with TRBD2. This TCR was recovered from a woman between 55 and 75 years old in good health and CMV-seronegative. The CDR3, as DNA: TGCGCCAGCAGCTTGGTGGCTAGCGGGGGTCTTCGGTATTTT. Translating it yields CASSLVASGGLRYF.